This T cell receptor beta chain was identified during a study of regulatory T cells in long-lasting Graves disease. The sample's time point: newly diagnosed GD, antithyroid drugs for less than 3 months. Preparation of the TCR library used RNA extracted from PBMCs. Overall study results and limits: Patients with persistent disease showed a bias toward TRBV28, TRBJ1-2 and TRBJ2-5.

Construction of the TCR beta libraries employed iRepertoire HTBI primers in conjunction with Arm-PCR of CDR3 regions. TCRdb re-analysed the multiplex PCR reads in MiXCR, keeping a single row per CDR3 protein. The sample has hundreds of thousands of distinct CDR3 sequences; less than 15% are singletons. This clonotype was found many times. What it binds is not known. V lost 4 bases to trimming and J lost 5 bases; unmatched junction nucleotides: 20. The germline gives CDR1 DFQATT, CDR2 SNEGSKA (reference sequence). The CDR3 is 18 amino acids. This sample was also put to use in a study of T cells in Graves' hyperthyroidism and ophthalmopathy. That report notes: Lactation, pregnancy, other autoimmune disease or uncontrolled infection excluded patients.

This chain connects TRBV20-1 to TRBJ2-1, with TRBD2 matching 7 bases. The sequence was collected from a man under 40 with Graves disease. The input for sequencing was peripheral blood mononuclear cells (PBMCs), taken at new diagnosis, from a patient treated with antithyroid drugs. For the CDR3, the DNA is TGCAGTGCTACCCCCCGGCTAGCGGAAAGTAAGCTGAACAATGAGCAGTTCTTC. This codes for CSATPRLAESKLNNEQFF.